This TCR beta chain stems from a study of tumor-infiltrating lymphocytes in oesophageal squamous cell carcinoma. TCRdb redid the calling of the reads with MiXCR, one entry per CDR3 protein. The profile covers about 12,000 distinct CDR3 sequences, with roughly 60% appearing a single time and about three fifths taken by the ten largest. Trimming removed 1 base at V and 2 bases at J, with 10 bases between. The CDR3 consists of 15 residues. The germline V gene has CDR1 SGHTA and CDR2 FQGNSA. The chain joins TRBV7-2 to TRBJ2-3; D unresolved. The sequence derives from a female donor with esophageal squamous cell carcinoma. Sequencing was done on a sample of blood. CDR3 residues: CASSLGFAITDTQYF. Here the CDR3 DNA reads TGTGCCAGCAGCTTAGGGTTTGCTATCACAGATACGCAGTATTTT. The variable domain in full, with the rest retrieved from reference TRBV7-2 and TRBJ2-3, is GAGVSQSPSNKVTEKGKDVELRCDPISGHTALYWYRQSLGQGLEFLIYFQGNSAPDKSGLPSDRFSAERTGGSVSTLTIQRTQQEDSAVYLCASSLGFAITDTQYFGPGTRLTVL.